A single sample is the source of the 19 T cell receptor beta chains below, sequenced in a study of shared clonotypes between healthy human individuals. Clones were read by immunoSEQ multiplex PCR, and TCRdb kept only the in-frame ones, dropping some. This table holds 950,000 to 1,100,000 clones, around 74% found once. Sequencing was performed on memory CD4+ T cells sorted from blood. Subset defined: CD45RA-negative fraction. The receptor source for this set is a man aged 18 to 35 in good health.

V gene TRBV11-1 combines with J gene TRBJ1-1; D ambiguous. CDR3 length equals 15 residues. Trimming left V 5 bases short and J 5 bases short, with 18 bases between. CDR1 and CDR2 (germline): SGHAT, FQDESV (reference sequence). CDR3 coding DNA: TGTGCCAGCAGCCTTGGGGATGGACGCGGGACTGAAGCTTTCTTT. It translates to CASSLGDGRGTEAFF.

This sequence joins TRBV5-1 and TRBJ2-2; possibly TRBD1 for D (6 bases). The length of the CDR3 is 12 residues. Germline assignment: CDR1 SGHRS and CDR2 YFSETQ. Trimming removed 4 bases at V and 8 bases at J, with 9 bases between. The CDR3 protein is CASSTGTGELFF. The CDR3 DNA sequence: TGCGCCAGCAGCACCGGGACAGGGGAGCTGTTTTTT.

The V gene is TRBV9, the J gene TRBJ2-5; D gene ambiguous. Trimming left V 4 bases short and J 0 bases short, with 7 bases between. Germline V CDR1 and CDR2: SGDLS, YYNGEE. The CDR3 consists of 13 residues. The CDR3 spells CASSPGNQETQYF. CDR3 DNA: TGTGCCAGCAGCCCCGGTAACCAAGAGACCCAGTACTTC.

The V and J genes are TRBV11-2 and TRBJ2-2; TRBD2 is a possible D gene (5 bases). V was cut by 5 bases and J by 2 bases, with 15 bases left in between. Per germline, CDR1 SGHAT and CDR2 FQNNGV. The CDR3 extends over 16 amino acids. CDR3 protein: CASSRARPGNTGELFF. CDR3 coding DNA: TGTGCCAGCAGCCGAGCGCGACCGGGAAACACCGGGGAGCTGTTTTTT. The full variable domain, with the rest looked up from reference TRBV11-2 and TRBJ2-2, is EAGVAQSPRYKIIEKRQSVAFWCNPISGHATLYWYQQILGQGPKLLIQFQNNGVVDDSQLPKDRFSAERLKGVDSTLKIQPAKLEDSAVYLCASSRARPGNTGELFFGEGSRLTVL.

This clone was recorded many times. The chain employs TRBV29-1 and TRBJ2-7, with a weak D call TRBD1 (7 bases). The CDR3 totals 12 residues. Trimming took 5 bases from V and 6 from J, leaving 14 bases between them. Germline V gives CDR1 SQVTM, CDR2 ANQGSEA. CDR3 loop: CSVQEGAGEQYF. The CDR3 nucleotides read TGCAGCGTTCAGGAGGGGGCAGGCGAGCAGTACTTC.

The gene calls are TRBV30 and TRBJ2-7; D is possibly TRBD1 (5 bases). The germline CDR1 and CDR2 sequences are GTSNPN and SVGIG (reference sequence). The CDR3 runs to 15 residues. The germline V and J ends were trimmed by 0 bases and 10 bases, with 22 bases remaining between them. Written as DNA, the CDR3 is TGTGCCTGGAGTGTAGATGGGGCAGGCCGAAATACCCAGTACTTC. Its translation: CAWSVDGAGRNTQYF.

V is TRBV6-1 and J is TRBJ2-5; TRBD2 is a possible D gene (5 bases). CDR1 is MNHNS, CDR2 SASEGT, per germline. The CDR3 contains 15 residues. Between the trimmed V and J ends, which lost 6 bases and 2 bases, there was a span of 16 bases. The CDR3 sequence is CASRPNGLLQETQYF. The CDR3 bases are TGTGCCAGCAGACCCAATGGACTCCTTCAAGAGACCCAGTACTTC.

The chain couples TRBV5-1 to TRBJ2-2; D unclear. Trimming pared 3 bases from V and 4 bases from J, leaving 13 bases between. CDR1 is SGHRS and CDR2 is YFSETQ in the germline V gene. This CDR3 contains 15 residues. CDR3 sequence (DNA): TGCGCCAGCAGCTCGCCAGCCCCGACCACCGGGGAGCTGTTTTTT. Translating gives CASSSPAPTTGELFF. Full variable domain (rest looked up from reference TRBV5-1 and TRBJ2-2): KAGVTQTPRYLIKTRGQQVTLSCSPISGHRSVSWYQQTPGQGLQFLFEYFSETQRNKGNFPGRFSGRQFSNSRSEMNVSTLELGDSALYLCASSSPAPTTGELFFGEGSRLTVL.

V usage is TRBV11-2 and J usage is TRBJ2-5; a possible D gene is TRBD1 (5 bases). The end of the DNA is better explained by TRBJ2-7, so the J call may be wrong. In germline, CDR1 is SGHAT, CDR2 FQNNGV. There are 16 residues in the CDR3. For the CDR3, the DNA is TGTGCCAGCAGCCGAACGGCAGGTGGGGCCTCCTACGAGCAGTACTTC. This translates into CASSRTAGGASYEQYF.

The rearrangement joins TRBV6-1 to TRBJ1-2; D may be TRBD1 (6 bases). The CDR3 spans 14 residues. With 5 bases removed from V and 7 bases from J, the gap between germline ends came to 17 bases. Germline CDR1 and CDR2: MNHNS and SASEGT. CDR3 coding DNA: TGTGCCAGCAGTTATTTGGACAGTTCTGGTGGCTACACCTTC. Translated, it gives CASSYLDSSGGYTF.

The chain uses TRBV9 and TRBJ1-1; a possible D gene is TRBD1 (5 bases). This CDR3 region has 13 residues. V lost 0 bases to trimming and J lost 6 bases, with 9 bases between them. Germline values: CDR1 SGDLS, CDR2 YYNGEE. The CDR3: CASSVGPGAEAFF. The CDR3 DNA reads as TGTGCCAGCAGCGTAGGCCCGGGGGCTGAAGCTTTCTTT.

The chain joins TRBV5-8 to TRBJ2-7; D remains unclear. The V and J ends lost 3 bases and 6 bases respectively, with 7 bases between them. This CDR3 has 11 amino acids. CDR1 SGHTS and CDR2 YDEGEE come from the germline V gene. The CDR3 protein is CASSSLGEQYF. CDR3 coding DNA: TGTGCCAGCAGCTCTCTTGGCGAGCAGTACTTC.

The gene calls are TRBV14 and TRBJ1-3; no clear D. The germline gives CDR1 SGHDN, CDR2 FVKESK. V dropped 4 bases and J dropped 3 bases, with 4 bases sitting between them. The CDR3 is made up of 12 amino acids. The CDR3 bases are TGTGCCAGCAGCCGGAGTGGAAACACCATATATTTT. It translates to CASSRSGNTIYF.

This chain joins TRBV10-3 and TRBJ1-5; 7 bases align to TRBD1. From germline, CDR1 is ENHRY and CDR2 SYGVKD. This CDR3 has 14 amino acids. Trimming at V came to 4 bases and at J to 3 bases, leaving 3 bases not matched to a gene. Written as DNA, the CDR3 is TGTGCCATCAGTGCAACAGGGGTCAATCAGCCCCAGCATTTT. As protein: CAISATGVNQPQHF.

The V and J genes are TRBV18 and TRBJ1-3, with 7 positions matching TRBD1. V gave up 6 bases and J gave up 4 bases; unmatched junction bases: 9. The CDR3 contains 15 residues. Germline-derived CDR1 and CDR2 are KGHSH and LQKENI. The CDR3 is CASSPDRTQGNTIYF. For the CDR3, the DNA is TGTGCCAGCTCCCCGGACAGGACTCAGGGAAACACCATATATTTT.

The rearrangement links TRBV30 to TRBJ1-3, with TRBD1 as a possible D gene (5 bases). The germline gives CDR1 GTSNPN, CDR2 SVGIG (reference sequence). CDR3 size: 15 residues. Trimming pared 0 bases from V and 2 bases from J, leaving 11 bases between. This CDR3 is CAWSVRAGTGNTIYF. In nucleotides, the CDR3 is TGTGCCTGGAGTGTACGGGCAGGGACTGGAAACACCATATATTTT.

This clone was counted once. The chain uses TRBV11-2 and TRBJ2-7; D is unclear. The germline V gene encodes CDR1 SGHAT and CDR2 FQNNGV. The CDR3 spans 13 residues. Trimming stripped 0 bases from V and 2 bases from J, with 5 bases between. CDR3 loop: CASSLDLTYEQYF. The CDR3 DNA reads as TGTGCCAGCAGCTTAGACCTGACCTACGAGCAGTACTTC.

The table lists this clone with a few counts. This sequence joins TRBV6-1 and TRBJ2-1, with 9 bases aligning to TRBD2. Losses at the gene ends were 8 bases for V and 8 bases for J; bases not matched to a gene: 7. The CDR3 is 13 residues long. Germline-derived CDR1 and CDR2 are MNHNS and SASEGT. In nucleotides, the CDR3 is TGTGCCAGCGGGCGGGGGGGCCTCTATGAGCAGTTCTTC. Encoded protein: CASGRGGLYEQFF.

In the case of this clone: The sample holds other DNA sequences that translate to the same CDR3. The chain joins TRBV11-2 to TRBJ2-5, with no clear D. Germline CDR1 is SGHAT and CDR2 is FQNNGV. The CDR3 length is 11 residues. V was cut by 5 bases and J by 3 bases, with 4 bases left in between. The CDR3 here is CASSPKETQYF. CDR3 nucleotides: TGTGCCAGCAGCCCCAAAGAGACCCAGTACTTC.